The clone carrying this TCR beta chain has a count of ten or more. The antigen is undetermined. These data are taken from a study of CD8 T cells in ankylosing spondylitis. The CDR3 spans 16 residues. The ends were cut back, 2 bases at V and 3 bases at J, with 16 bases in the middle. Germline CDR1 reads SGHRS; CDR2 reads YFSETQ. Quantitative 5'-RACE with molecular barcodes produced the TCR beta libraries. TCRdb reanalysed the 5' RACE reads using MiXCR and keeps one entry per CDR3 protein. The table shows approximately 300,000 distinct CDR3 sequences, with approximately 20% occurring only once. Broader study findings: Earlier reports found some motif variants in synovial fluid and blood in reactive arthritis. Seemingly distinctive of ankylosing spondylitis blood was a TCR beta motif formed by eight highly homologous variants.

Sequencing was carried out using blood, either unsorted or a sorted T cell fraction (not recorded which). This sequence joins TRBV5-1 and TRBJ2-3, with D perhaps TRBD2 (5 bases). The source of this sequence is a male donor with ankylosing spondylitis or in good health (not recorded which). The CDR3: CASSLGRAGGTDTQYF. The CDR3, as DNA: TGCGCCAGCAGCTTAGGGCGGGCAGGTGGTACAGATACGCAGTATTTT.